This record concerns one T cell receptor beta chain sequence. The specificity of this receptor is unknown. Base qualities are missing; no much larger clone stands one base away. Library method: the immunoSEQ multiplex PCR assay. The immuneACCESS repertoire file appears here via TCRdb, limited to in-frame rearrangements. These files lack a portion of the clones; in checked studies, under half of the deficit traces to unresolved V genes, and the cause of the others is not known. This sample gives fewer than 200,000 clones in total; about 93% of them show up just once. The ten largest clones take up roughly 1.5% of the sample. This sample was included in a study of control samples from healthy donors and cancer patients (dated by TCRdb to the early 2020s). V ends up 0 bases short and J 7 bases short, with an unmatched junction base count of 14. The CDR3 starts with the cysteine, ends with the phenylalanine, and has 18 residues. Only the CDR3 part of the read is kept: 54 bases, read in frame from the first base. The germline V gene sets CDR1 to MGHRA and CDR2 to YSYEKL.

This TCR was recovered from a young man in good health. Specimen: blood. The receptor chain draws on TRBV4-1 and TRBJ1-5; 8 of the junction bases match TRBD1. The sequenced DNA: TGCGCCAGCAGCCAAGAGAAAACTTTTAGGACAGGGAAACAGCCCCAGCATTTT. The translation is CASSQEKTFRTGKQPQHF.